The clone carrying this T cell receptor (beta chain) has a handful of counts. Germline lookup yields CDR1 SGHRS and CDR2 YFSETQ. There are 16 residues in the CDR3. Trimming shortened V by 0 bases and J by 0 bases, and 10 bases separated the two germline ends. Methods used by the authors: Amplification of reference gene primers provided the estimated nucleated cell counts. The assay was immunoSEQ multiplex PCR, and TCRdb's table has in-frame clones only and misses some. D and trimming come from the DNA, and the V and J calls and clone size come from that table. The sample includes 250,000 or so clones, more than 70% of them seen just once. This specimen comes from a study of blood T cell repertoires in COVID-19. For the study at large: Whether acute or convalescent, the COVID-19 samples came from the United States, Italy and Spain.

The clonotype originates from a woman aged 60 to 75 with acute or convalescent COVID-19. Sequenced material: peripheral blood. V is TRBV5-1 and J is TRBJ1-3, with D unclear. For the CDR3, the DNA is TGCGCCAGCAGCTTGGAGGGCGGGAGCTCTGGAAACACCATATATTTT. It codes for CASSLEGGSSGNTIYF.